The clone carrying this T cell receptor (beta chain) showed up just once. What it binds is not known. Per the germline V gene, CDR1 is KGHSH and CDR2 is LQKENI. The CDR3 consists of 16 residues. The V gene lost 6 bases and the J gene lost 2 bases, with 17 bases spanning the gap. Peripheral blood samples of 9 to 10 milliliters were drawn from each donor. This entry comes from a study of blood T cells in healthy people across ages. Whole-study results and caveats: TCR beta diversity, measured per million T cells, fell in a roughly linear way with age. PBMCs that were unsorted prevented a conclusive naive versus antigen-experienced comparison.

The authors ran a second PCR of 7 to 11 cycles using a sample-barcoded 5' primer and a J-beta primer mix. Each sample provided no less than 3 million CDR3-containing paired-end reads. One entry per CDR3 protein results from TCRdb running MiXCR on the 5' RACE reads. The repertoire holds 1.5 million to 1.8 million distinct CDR3 sequences, with roughly 43% as singletons. The sequence came from a woman aged 18-29 years in good health. The rearrangement joins TRBV18 to TRBJ2-1; TRBD1 or TRBD2 may be the D gene (5 bases each). The sequenced sample was blood. CDR3 in amino acids: CASSSSGTKTYNEQFF. The CDR3 nucleotides read TGTGCCAGCTCGTCTTCCGGGACGAAAACCTACAATGAGCAGTTCTTC.